This T cell receptor (beta chain) was obtained from a study of identical twins. Study outcomes and limitations: Not following the same donors, the study drew its conclusions from cross-sectional statistical analysis.

MiXCR, applied by TCRdb to the 5' RACE reads, yields one record per CDR3 protein. The top ten hold 1.6% of the sample, which has over 550,000 distinct CDR3 sequences, roughly 6.6% seen once. The V gene lost 0 bases and the J gene lost 4 bases, with 13 bases spanning the gap. The CDR3 contains 15 residues. Germline values: CDR1 KGHSY, CDR2 FQNENV. Among all donors, each was a healthy Caucasian. This clonotype was counted between two and nine times. Its antigen remains unknown. This same sample was also taken into another study, of yellow fever vaccine responses in identical twins.

The chain employs TRBV16 and TRBJ2-7; possibly TRBD1 for D (5 bases). The sequencing input was PBMCs. The receptor was derived from a woman aged 18 to 35 in good health. CDR3 sequence reads: CASSQSGQGSYEQYF. CDR3 coding DNA: TGTGCCAGCAGCCAATCAGGGCAGGGTTCGTACGAGCAGTACTTC.